Presented here are 23 T cell receptor beta chains from one specimen sequenced in a study of T cell responses to AZD1222 COVID-19 vaccine. The table came from immunoSEQ multiplex PCR; TCRdb's copy has only in-frame clones and leaves some out. In the table there are around 67,000 clones, approximately 83% of which are singletons. The material was peripheral blood, obtained 28 days after the second AZD1222 dose. Receptors were obtained from an adult who received the AZD1222 COVID-19 vaccine.

This clone was seen a few times. The same CDR3 also results from other DNA sequences found in this sample. The rearrangement links TRBV28 to TRBJ2-2, with D possibly called TRBD1 or TRBD2 (5 bases each). Per the germline V gene, CDR1 is MDHEN and CDR2 is SYDVKM. The CDR3 has 14 residues. V was pared by 2 bases and J by 1 base, with 5 bases between. CDR3 sequence (DNA): TGTGCCAGCAGTTTAGGGGGGAACACCGGGGAGCTGTTTTTT. This codes for CASSLGGNTGELFF.

This chain links TRBV19 with TRBJ2-1, with D possibly being TRBD2 (6 bases). Trimming stripped 7 bases from V and 0 bases from J, with 13 bases between. The V gene's germline CDR1 is LNHDA and CDR2 SQIVND (reference sequence). This CDR3 has 15 amino acids. CDR3 nucleotides: TGTGCCAGTATCGCGGGGCAAAGCTCCTACAATGAGCAGTTCTTC. It codes for CASIAGQSSYNEQFF. Full variable domain (missing parts from reference TRBV19 and TRBJ2-1): DGGITQSPKYLFRKEGQNVTLSCEQNLNHDAMYWYRQDPGQGLRLIYYSQIVNDFQKGDIAEGYSVSREKKESFPLTVTSAQKNPTAFYLCASIAGQSSYNEQFFGPGTRLTVL.

CDR3 bases: TGCGCCAGCAGCCCCCTGGGGGGGGGCAACTATGGCTACACCTTC. Translation gives CASSPLGGGNYGYTF. V is TRBV5-1 and J is TRBJ1-2; D possibly corresponds to TRBD1 (6 bases). The CDR3 is made up of 15 amino acids. V lost 4 bases to trimming and J lost 2 bases, with 15 bases between them. Germline CDR1 reads SGHRS; CDR2 reads YFSETQ.

For this clone: This specimen includes other DNA sequences encoding the same CDR3. The gene calls are TRBV4-1 and TRBJ1-6; 7 bases line up with TRBD1. The CDR3 is made up of 14 amino acids. V was clipped by 4 bases and J by 7 bases; unmatched bases: 4. Germline V gene data show CDR1 as MGHRA and CDR2 as YSYEKL. Here the CDR3 DNA reads TGCGCCAGCAGCCCCAGGGGGAAGAATTCACCCCTCCACTTT. Translating gives CASSPRGKNSPLHF.

This chain links TRBV4-3 with TRBJ1-2; weak D call: TRBD1 (6 bases). V was trimmed by 0 bases and J by 4 bases, leaving 15 bases between them. Germline V gene sequence: CDR1 LGHNA, CDR2 YSLEER. CDR3 length equals 16 residues. DNA of the CDR3: TGCGCCAGCAGCCAAGATGGGGGCCTAAGGAGCTATGGCTACACCTTC. It yields the protein CASSQDGGLRSYGYTF.

V gene TRBV4-3 combines with J gene TRBJ2-5, with TRBD1 matching over 7 bases. The CDR3 has 14 residues. Germline V CDR1 and CDR2: LGHNA, YSLEER. V lost 4 bases and J lost 0; bases outside the gene matches: 2. The CDR3 nucleotides are TGCGCCAGCAGCCTGGACAGGAACCAAGAGACCCAGTACTTC. Amino acid sequence: CASSLDRNQETQYF.

The chain recombines TRBV10-2 with TRBJ1-2; D is undetermined. Looked up from germline, CDR1 is WSHSY and CDR2 is SAAADI. The V end was cut by 0 bases, the J end by 9 bases, with 8 bases between. The CDR3 totals 12 residues. As DNA, the CDR3 is TGCGCCAGCAGTGAGTCAAGGGAGCGCTACACCTTC. As protein: CASSESRERYTF.

V usage is TRBV6-5 and J usage is TRBJ1-2, with a possible D match to TRBD1 (5 bases). The CDR3 totals 12 residues. V was pared by 2 bases and J by 7 bases, with 8 bases between. The germline CDR1 and CDR2 sequences are MNHEY and SVGAGI. The CDR3 reads CASSYGQGGYTF. For the CDR3, the DNA is TGTGCCAGCAGTTACGGCCAGGGTGGCTACACCTTC.

The CDR3 loop reads CASSRDSNSPLHF. CDR3 DNA sequence: TGTGCCAGCAGCAGGGACAGTAATTCACCCCTCCACTTT. The rearrangement links TRBV2 to TRBJ1-6; TRBD1 aligns across 7 bases. J was trimmed by 6 bases and V by 6 bases; bases with no gene match: 2. The CDR3 runs to 13 residues. CDR1 SNHLY and CDR2 FYNNEI come from the germline V gene.

The chain uses TRBV3-1 (or the pseudogene TRBV3-2) and TRBJ1-1; 7 positions agree with TRBD1. Germline V gene data show CDR1 as LGHDT and CDR2 as YNNKEL (reference sequence). V shed 3 bases and J 6 bases; nucleotides not matched to a gene: 7. This CDR3 is 14 amino acids long. The CDR3 bases are TGTGCCAGCAGCCAGATGACAGGGAGCTCTGAAGCTTTCTTT. This encodes CASSQMTGSSEAFF.

The chain uses TRBV5-4 and TRBJ2-7, with D hard to call. The germline V gene encodes CDR1 SGHNT and CDR2 YYREEE (reference sequence). The CDR3 runs 13 residues. With 1 base removed from V and 2 bases from J, the gap between germline ends came to 7 bases. The CDR3 sequence is CASSLYSAYEQYF. In DNA form, the CDR3 reads TGTGCCAGCAGCTTGTACAGCGCCTACGAGCAGTACTTC.

This chain links TRBV19 with TRBJ1-4; D remains unclear. Germline CDR1 and CDR2: LNHDA and SQIVND (reference sequence). The CDR3 runs to 15 residues. The V end lost 7 bases, the J end lost 0 bases, and 12 bases lay between the germline ends. CDR3 nucleotide sequence: TGTGCCAGTACCGGCAGGCATTCAACTAATGAAAAACTGTTTTTT. Translation gives CASTGRHSTNEKLFF.

The CDR3 spells CAWASGWGSSTDTQYF. The CDR3 DNA is TGTGCCTGGGCTAGCGGGTGGGGCTCTAGCACAGATACGCAGTATTTT. This chain connects TRBV30 to TRBJ2-3, with 8 bases aligning to TRBD2. The CDR3 is 16 residues long. The V gene's germline CDR1 is GTSNPN and CDR2 SVGIG (reference sequence). Trimming at V came to 5 bases and at J to 0 bases, leaving 10 bases not matched to a gene.

V gene TRBV2 combines with J gene TRBJ2-7; D possibly matches TRBD1 or TRBD2 (5 bases each). V was shortened by 7 bases and J by 3 bases, with 13 bases between the two germline ends. The CDR3 runs 13 residues. The germline gives CDR1 SNHLY, CDR2 FYNNEI. The CDR3 sequence is CASKTGTLYEQYF. DNA of the CDR3: TGTGCCAGCAAAACCGGGACCCTCTACGAGCAGTACTTC.

The rearrangement joins TRBV5-1 to TRBJ1-4; unclear D gene. Germline V gene data show CDR1 as SGHRS and CDR2 as YFSETQ. V lost 0 bases and J 6 bases, leaving 12 bases between the germline ends. This CDR3 comprises 15 residues. The DNA of the CDR3 is TGCGCCAGCAGCTTGGAAGGGAGGAATCATGAAAAACTGTTTTTT. This translates into CASSLEGRNHEKLFF.

The chain carries TRBV21-1 and TRBJ1-6; the D call in the table, TRBD1, was not verified against the DNA. TRBV21-1 is a listed pseudogene. The CDR3 is made up of 17 amino acids. Here the CDR3 DNA reads TGTGCCAGCAGCAAGGGGGACAGAAGCTCCTATAATTCACCCCTCCACTTT. Encoded protein: CASSKGDRSSYNSPLHF.

This clone was seen just once. V and J are TRBV5-1 and TRBJ1-5; D remains unclear. The CDR3 has 16 residues. V was pared by 2 bases and J by 1 base, with 13 bases between. Per the germline V gene, CDR1 is SGHRS and CDR2 is YFSETQ. The DNA of the CDR3 is TGCGCCAGCAGCTTAGAGGATTCGTACAGCAATCAGCCCCAGCATTTT. Encoded protein: CASSLEDSYSNQPQHF.

This clone was counted only a few times. The rearrangement joins TRBV3-1 (or the pseudogene TRBV3-2) to TRBJ1-2; D is unclear. V lost 1 base to trimming and J lost 6 bases, with 9 bases between them. CDR3 length: 13 residues. Per germline, CDR1 LGHDT and CDR2 YNNKEL (reference sequence). CDR3 coding DNA: TGTGCCAGCAGCCAAGGAGAGGGAGATGGCTACACCTTC. This codes for CASSQGEGDGYTF.

This chain links TRBV2 with TRBJ1-5; D gene unclear. This CDR3 spans 13 amino acids. V was pared by 4 bases and J by 7 bases, with 11 bases between. CDR1 and CDR2 (germline): SNHLY, FYNNEI. CDR3 coding DNA: TGTGCCAGCAGTGGTCCGGTTCGGCAGCCCCAGCATTTT. The encoded protein is CASSGPVRQPQHF.

V is TRBV5-1 and J is TRBJ1-6; D gene ambiguous. V dropped 1 base and J dropped 1 base, with 12 bases sitting between them. The CDR3 runs to 17 residues. Germline CDR1 and CDR2: SGHRS and YFSETQ. The CDR3 protein is CASSLLGAGSYNSPLHF. The CDR3 DNA is TGCGCCAGCAGCTTGCTGGGTGCGGGGTCCTATAATTCACCCCTCCACTTT.

The chain joins TRBV2 to TRBJ1-5, with D unclear. Germline CDR1 reads SNHLY; CDR2 reads FYNNEI. The CDR3 has 17 residues. V was cut by 4 bases and J by 2 bases, with 18 bases left in between. The chain's CDR3 is CASSVGGFLLGNQPQHF. In DNA, the CDR3 is TGTGCCAGCAGTGTGGGAGGATTTCTCTTGGGCAATCAGCCCCAGCATTTT. Variable domain in full (rest from reference TRBV2 and TRBJ1-5): EPEVTQTPSHQVTQMGQEVILRCVPISNHLYFYWYRQILGQKVEFLVSFYNNEISEKSEIFDDQFSVERPDGSNFTLKIRSTKLEDSAMYFCASSVGGFLLGNQPQHFGDGTRLSIL.

This clone has just one count. V usage is TRBV7-2 and J usage is TRBJ1-1; TRBD1 is a possible D gene (5 bases). The CDR3 length is 14 residues. Germline V gives CDR1 SGHTA, CDR2 FQGNSA. The V and J ends lost 4 bases and 3 bases respectively, with 12 bases between them. CDR3 DNA: TGTGCCAGCAGCTATCAGAGGGGAGACACTGAAGCTTTCTTT. Translation: CASSYQRGDTEAFF.

This sequence joins TRBV2 and TRBJ2-7; D is undetermined. CDR1 and CDR2 (germline): SNHLY, FYNNEI. The CDR3 runs to 14 residues. V was clipped by 3 bases and J by 2 bases, with 11 bases between them. The CDR3 bases are TGTGCCAGCAGTGAGGTGTCACTCGCCTACGAGCAGTACTTC. Translated, it gives CASSEVSLAYEQYF.